A selection of T cell receptor beta chains follows, all from one sample in a study of T cell changes during pregnancy in multiple sclerosis. Profiled with immunoSEQ multiplex PCR; TCRdb holds only in-frame clones, not every one. Among more than 45,000 clones listed, around 94% were seen once. The sample was CD4+ T cells from peripheral blood mononuclear cells, taken in the first trimester of pregnancy. The receptor set was obtained from a female donor with multiple sclerosis, enrolled in a pregnancy study. The CDR3 runs from the conserved cysteine through the conserved F or W. The D gene is left open where the match is weak. The listing skips clone size in some rows; elsewhere it reads once, few, many or a size class.

>TRBV7-6|16|TRBJ2-5|.|TRBD2
TGTGCCAGCAGCAAACGGGACTACAAGACGCAAGAGACCCAGTACTTC
CASSKRDYKTQETQYF
>TRBV6-4|14|TRBJ1-3|.|.
TGTGCCAGCATTAACAGGCCCTCTGGAAACACCATATATTTT
CASINRPSGNTIYF
>TRBV6-5|16|TRBJ1-1|.|.
TGTGCCAGCAGTTACGGGGACACGGGCCGGAGCACTGAAGCTTTCTTT
CASSYGDTGRSTEAFF
>TRBV18|15|TRBJ2-7|.|TRBD1
TGTGCCAGCTCACCGGGACAGGTAGTCTCCTACGAGCAGTACTTC
CASSPGQVVSYEQYF
>TRBV6-5|13|TRBJ1-5|once|.
TGTGCCAGCAGTATCTGGGCAAATCAGCCCCAGCATTTT
CASSIWANQPQHF
>TRBV6-6|16|TRBJ2-3|.|.
TGTGCCAGCAGTTACTCGTCTGCCCTAAGCACAGATACGCAGTATTTT
CASSYSSALSTDTQYF
>TRBV9|13|TRBJ2-2|.|.
TGTGCCAGCAGCGTAGCCGGCACCGGGGAGCTGTTTTTT
CASSVAGTGELFF
>TRBV5-4|16|TRBJ2-3|.|TRBD1
TGTGCCAGCAGCCCAACAGGGGCTAAGGGCACAGATACGCAGTATTTT
CASSPTGAKGTDTQYF
>TRBV11-2|15|TRBJ1-6|.|.
TGTGCCAGCAGCTTAGAGGACAGCTATAATTCACCCCTCCACTTT
CASSLEDSYNSPLHF
>TRBV9|17|TRBJ2-7|.|TRBD2
TGTGCCAGCAGCGTAGGCATTAAAACTAGCGGCCCCTACGAGCAGTACTTC
CASSVGIKTSGPYEQYF
>TRBV7-9|17|TRBJ2-5|.|TRBD1
TGTGCCAGCAGCCAAGGACAGGGGGTGCTCCCCCAAGAGACCCAGTACTTC
CASSQGQGVLPQETQYF
>TRBV11-2|17|TRBJ1-6|.|TRBD1
TGTGCCAGCAGCTTTGGCAGGGGGAGCTCCTATAATTCACCCCTCCACTTT
CASSFGRGSSYNSPLHF
>TRBV5-6|14|TRBJ2-5|.|TRBD1
TGTGCCAGCAGCCACAGGGACAGGGGAGGCCCCCAGTACTTC
CASSHRDRGGPQYF
>TRBV5-8|15|TRBJ2-2|.|TRBD1
TGTGCCAGCAGCCGGGACAGGGTGAACACCGGGGAGCTGTTTTTT
CASSRDRVNTGELFF
>TRBV5-6|13|TRBJ2-3|.|.
TGTGCCAGCAGCTTGGACATCACAGATACGCAGTATTTT
CASSLDITDTQYF
>TRBV4-1|16|TRBJ2-7|.|TRBD1
TGCGCCAGCAGCCAAACGGGGACAGGCCTCTCCTACGAGCAGTACTTC
CASSQTGTGLSYEQYF
>TRBV11-2|13|TRBJ2-7|.|TRBD2
TGTGCCAGCAGCTTAGTGCGGGGGAGCGAGCAGTACTTC
CASSLVRGSEQYF
>TRBV30|15|TRBJ1-6|.|TRBD1
TGTGCCTGGAGCGCACAGGGGGCCCGAAATTCACCCCTCCACTTT
CAWSAQGARNSPLHF
>TRBV30|12|TRBJ2-1|.|TRBD1
TGTGCCTGGAGTCTTGACAGGGGTGAGCAGTTCTTC
CAWSLDRGEQFF
>TRBV19|14|TRBJ1-1|.|TRBD1
TGTGCCAGTAGTTTCGACAGGGTGGCCACTGAAGCTTTCTTT
CASSFDRVATEAFF
>TRBV19|13|TRBJ1-1|.|.
TGTGCCAGTAGTATTCGGGAGAACACTGAAGCTTTCTTT
CASSIRENTEAFF
>TRBV6-5|15|TRBJ2-3|.|TRBD1
TGTGCCAGCAGTCGGACCGGGACAGGGACAGATACGCAGTATTTT
CASSRTGTGTDTQYF
>TRBV7-8|10|TRBJ2-1|few|.
TGTGCCAGCAGCGCGAATGAGCAGTTCTTC
CASSANEQFF
>TRBV5-8|15|TRBJ1-1|.|TRBD1
TGTGCCAGCAGCCATGGACAGGGCGAATGGGCAGAAGCTTTCTTT
CASSHGQGEWAEAFF
>TRBV6-1|13|TRBJ1-1|.|.
TGTGCCAGCAGCCTGTCCGTGAACACTGAAGCTTTCTTT
CASSLSVNTEAFF
>TRBV6-6|14|TRBJ1-2|.|.
TGTGCCAGCAGTGCCCGGGAGGGTGGCTATGGCTACACCTTC
CASSAREGGYGYTF
>TRBV19|15|TRBJ1-5|.|.
TGTGCCAGTAGTATCCGGGGACACAACAATCAGCCCCAGCATTTT
CASSIRGHNNQPQHF
>TRBV7-2|16|TRBJ1-6|once|TRBD1
TGTGCCAGCACCCCCAGGACAGGGAGACTTAATTCACCCCTCCACTTT
CASTPRTGRLNSPLHF
>TRBV12-5|14|TRBJ1-5|.|.
TGTGCTAGTGGTCCGGGACAAGGGAATCAGCCCCAGCATTTT
CASGPGQGNQPQHF
>TRBV10-2|15|TRBJ1-5|.|TRBD1
TGCGCCAGCAGGGACAGGGACTTTAGCAATCAGCCCCAGCATTTT
CASRDRDFSNQPQHF
>TRBV25-1|13|TRBJ1-6|.|.
TGTGCCAGCAGTTATCTACAGGAGTCACCCCTCCACTTT
CASSYLQESPLHF
>TRBV7-3|20|TRBJ2-6|.|TRBD1
TGTGCCAGCAGCCTAGGACAGGGGAAGTACGGGGGCTCTGGGGCCAACGTCCTGACTTTC
CASSLGQGKYGGSGANVLTF
>TRBV19|17|TRBJ1-1|once|.
TGTGCCAGTAGTATGGTCGCCTCGGGACACGGGAACACTGAAGCTTTCTTT
CASSMVASGHGNTEAFF
>TRBV4-1|17|TRBJ2-7|once|.
TGCGCCAGCAGCCCAAAAAACAGCGAGCAAGGGGGCTACGAGCAGTACTTC
CASSPKNSEQGGYEQYF
>TRBV11-1|14|TRBJ2-5|.|TRBD2
TGTGCCAGCAGTCCGAGCGGGGGGGCTGAGACCCAGTACTTC
CASSPSGGAETQYF
>TRBV9|16|TRBJ1-5|.|.
TGTGCCAGCCCGGCGACCCCACCCGGGGGTGGTCAGCCCCAGCATTTT
CASPATPPGGGQPQHF
>TRBV6-1|15|TRBJ1-5|.|TRBD1
TGTGCCAGCAGTGAAGCTGCAGGGGGTTGGGAGCCCCAGCATTTT
CASSEAAGGWEPQHF
>TRBV2|14|TRBJ1-4|few|.
TGTGCCAGCAGTGTACGGACAGTTAATGAAAAACTGTTTTTT
CASSVRTVNEKLFF